These 25 T cell receptor beta chains were sequenced from one sample in a study of cytomegalovirus exposure and HLA in healthy donors (TCRdb year 2017). The library relied on the immunoSEQ multiplex PCR assay. For the multiplex PCR, a mixture combining 60 forward primers for TCR Vbeta segments and 13 reverse primers for TCR Jbeta segments was used. TCRdb limited this immuneACCESS table to in-frame rearrangements with V and J called. A share of clones is missing; checked studies link under half to unresolved V genes, and the rest is unexplained. The sample data list around 200,000 clones, and over 70% of these were observed just once. 3% to 4.5% of the sample is taken by the ten largest. What was sequenced was PBMCs. These receptor sequences come from a woman aged 55-75 years in good health and CMV-seropositive.

The V and J genes are TRBV7-2 and TRBJ1-2; 7 positions match TRBD1. The CDR3 has 15 amino acids. Unmatched junction bases numbered 7, after V lost 2 bases and J lost 4 bases. From germline, CDR1 is SGHTA and CDR2 FQGNSA. CDR3 bases: TGTGCCAGCAGCTTAAGGGACCGGGACAGCTATGGCTACACCTTC. It is translated as CASSLRDRDSYGYTF.

This clone was counted between two and nine times. This rearrangement joins TRBV27 to TRBJ1-5, with TRBD1 as a possible D gene (6 bases). V was pared by 6 bases and J by 5 bases, with 17 bases between. This CDR3 is built from 15 residues. Germline loops: CDR1 MNHEY, CDR2 SMNVEV (reference sequence). The CDR3 sequence is CASRGGRGAYQPQHF. DNA for the CDR3: TGTGCCAGCAGGGGGGGGCGGGGGGCCTATCAGCCCCAGCATTTT.

The chain is built from TRBV19 and TRBJ1-2, with 9 bases identical to TRBD1. Trimming removed 3 bases from V and 7 bases from J; junction bases left unmatched: 6. CDR3 length equals 14 residues. Per the germline V gene, CDR1 is LNHDA and CDR2 is SQIVND (reference sequence). The CDR3: CASSMAGTGSGYTF. The CDR3 DNA follows: TGTGCCAGTAGTATGGCCGGGACAGGGTCTGGCTACACCTTC.

The chain joins TRBV6-4 to TRBJ2-1; TRBD2 matches at 8 bases. Losses at the gene ends were 5 bases for V and 4 bases for J; bases not matched to a gene: 7. The CDR3 consists of 15 residues. From germline, CDR1 is MRHNA and CDR2 SNTAGT. CDR3 region: CASSTSGSPYNEQFF. CDR3 nucleotides: TGTGCCAGCAGTACAAGCGGGAGCCCGTACAATGAGCAGTTCTTC.

The chain employs TRBV6-1 and TRBJ1-3, with 7 nucleotides matching TRBD1. Germline V gives CDR1 MNHNS, CDR2 SASEGT. V lost 6 bases, J lost 4 bases, and 3 bases stayed unmatched. This CDR3 has 13 residues. The CDR3 sequence: CASRGGFGNTIYF. The CDR3 DNA reads TGTGCCAGCAGAGGGGGCTTCGGAAACACCATATATTTT.

The chain employs TRBV6-5 and TRBJ2-3; 9 nucleotides line up with TRBD2. The CDR3 consists of 15 residues. With 6 bases clipped from V and 4 bases from J, the junction kept 8 bases outside the gene matches. The germline gives CDR1 MNHEY, CDR2 SVGAGI. CDR3 amino acids: CASRISGGGADTQYF. CDR3 DNA sequence: TGTGCCAGCAGGATTAGCGGGGGCGGGGCAGATACGCAGTATTTT.

The J gene is TRBJ2-3, the V gene TRBV6-4, with D hard to call. Between the trimmed V and J ends, which lost 4 bases and 2 bases, there was a span of 7 bases. CDR1 MRHNA and CDR2 SNTAGT come from the germline V gene. The CDR3 loop spans 13 amino acids. The CDR3 DNA reads as TGTGCCAGCAGTGGAGGTACCACAGATACGCAGTATTTT. Translation gives CASSGGTTDTQYF.

This clone was detected a few times. This chain joins TRBV27 and TRBJ2-3; TRBD1 might be the D (6 bases). The CDR3 is 15 residues long. The germline CDR1 and CDR2 sequences are MNHEY and SMNVEV (reference sequence). V was trimmed by 5 bases and J by 9 bases, leaving 21 bases between them. The CDR3, as DNA: TGTGCCAGCAGTATACTACAGGGAACCAGCCAGACGCAGTATTTT. Protein: CASSILQGTSQTQYF.

As concerns this clone: The sample carries other DNA sequences with the same CDR3. The chain has TRBV28 and TRBJ1-1; D ambiguous. CDR1 is MDHEN, CDR2 SYDVKM, per germline. CDR3 length: 13 amino acids. V was shortened by 3 bases and J by 1 base, with 6 bases between the two germline ends. The CDR3 region has the DNA TGTGCCAGCAGTTTGCCCGGGAACACTGAAGCTTTCTTT. Translation gives CASSLPGNTEAFF.

This clone showed up just a few times. The chain uses TRBV5-6 and TRBJ1-5; TRBD1 aligns across 11 bases. This CDR3 is built from 16 residues. The junction had 2 bases not matched to a gene; V was cut back by 0 bases and J by 3 bases. Germline lookup yields CDR1 SGHDT and CDR2 YYEEEE. CDR3: CASSLGTGGNNQPQHF. The CDR3 DNA reads TGTGCCAGCAGCTTGGGGACAGGGGGCAACAATCAGCCCCAGCATTTT.

This clone was picked up a small number of times. V gene TRBV7-9 combines with J gene TRBJ2-5; 12 bases line up with TRBD2. J lost 1 base, V lost 2 bases, and 8 bases had no gene match. Germline V gene data show CDR1 as SEHNR and CDR2 as FQNEAQ (reference sequence). The CDR3 covers 18 residues. This CDR3 is CASSLPPRLAGVQETQYF. CDR3 coding DNA: TGTGCCAGCAGCTTACCCCCCCGACTAGCGGGGGTCCAAGAGACCCAGTACTTC. Combining the CDR3 with reference TRBV7-9 and TRBJ2-5 gives the whole variable domain DTGVSQNPRHKITKRGQNVTFRCDPISEHNRLYWYRQTLGQGPEFLTYFQNEAQLEKSRLLSDRFSAERPKGSFSTLEIQRTEQGDSAMYLCASSLPPRLAGVQETQYFGPGTRLLVL.

The chain couples TRBV29-1 to TRBJ2-1; 9 bases are a match to TRBD2. The CDR3 extends over 15 amino acids. V lost 4 bases, J lost 4 bases, and 8 bases stayed unmatched. Per the germline V gene, CDR1 is SQVTM and CDR2 is ANQGSEA. CDR3 amino acids: CSVGGAGLAYNEQFF. DNA of the CDR3: TGCAGCGTTGGGGGGGCGGGACTAGCATACAATGAGCAGTTCTTC.

The CDR3 DNA reads TGTGCCAGCTCAGGGGGACAGGGATCCTACGAGCAGTACTTC. This encodes CASSGGQGSYEQYF. The chain uses TRBV18 and TRBJ2-7, with 9 bases aligning to TRBD1. Germline CDR1 KGHSH, CDR2 LQKENI. The CDR3 covers 14 residues. V lost 5 bases to trimming and J lost 1 base; unmatched junction nucleotides: 3.

This clone occurred once. The CDR3 region is CASSVLDRGSNQPQHF. The CDR3 bases are TGTGCCAGCAGCGTATTAGACAGGGGAAGCAATCAGCCCCAGCATTTT. The chain links TRBV9 to TRBJ1-5, with 8 bases fitting TRBD1. The germline CDR1 and CDR2 sequences are SGDLS and YYNGEE. The CDR3 sequence is 16 residues long. V lost 1 base to trimming and J lost 1 base; unmatched junction nucleotides: 4.

The chain is built from TRBV18 and TRBJ2-3; tentative D call: TRBD2 (5 bases). From germline, CDR1 is KGHSH and CDR2 LQKENI. This CDR3 is built from 13 residues. Trimming took off 4 bases at V and 5 bases at J, with 10 bases between the two ends. CDR3 DNA: TGTGCCAGCTCACGAGGAGAGGGAGATACGCAGTATTTT. Translated, it gives CASSRGEGDTQYF.

The rearrangement joins TRBV27 to TRBJ1-6; D gene uncertain. The length of the CDR3 is 13 residues. With 1 base removed from V and 10 bases from J, the gap between germline ends came to 8 bases. The germline gives CDR1 MNHEY, CDR2 SMNVEV (reference sequence). Here the CDR3 reads CASSLFQRSPLHF. The CDR3 DNA reads as TGTGCCAGCAGTTTATTTCAACGGTCACCCCTCCACTTT.

This clone was seen only a few times. The chain carries TRBV7-2 and TRBJ2-1, with 13 bases lining up with TRBD2. Germline values: CDR1 SGHTA, CDR2 FQGNSA. Germline trimming cut 1 base from V and 2 bases from J; bases unmatched to any gene: 8. The CDR3 is 19 amino acids. The CDR3 loop reads CASSLVGGGTSGAYNEQFF. The CDR3 DNA follows: TGTGCCAGCAGCTTAGTAGGCGGAGGGACTAGCGGGGCCTACAATGAGCAGTTCTTC. The full variable domain, its missing parts supplied by reference TRBV7-2 and TRBJ2-1, is GAGVSQSPSNKVTEKGKDVELRCDPISGHTALYWYRQSLGQGLEFLIYFQGNSAPDKSGLPSDRFSAERTGGSVSTLTIQRTQQEDSAVYLCASSLVGGGTSGAYNEQFFGPGTRLTVL.

This clone was seen a few times. The chain links TRBV19 to TRBJ2-2; TRBD2 matches at 10 bases. Germline V gives CDR1 LNHDA, CDR2 SQIVND (reference sequence). The CDR3 length is 15 residues. V lost 3 bases, J lost 5 bases, and 3 bases stayed unmatched. The CDR3: CASSISSGGTGELFF. In nucleotides, the CDR3 is TGTGCCAGTAGTATCTCTAGCGGGGGTACCGGGGAGCTGTTTTTT.

The sample holds one count of this clone. Here the CDR3 reads CATSIDAGDQYF. CDR3 nucleotide sequence: TGTGCCACCAGTATAGACGCGGGAGATCAGTATTTT. This chain uses TRBV15 with TRBJ2-3; 7 bases fit TRBD2. The V gene's germline CDR1 is LNHNV and CDR2 YYDKDF (reference sequence). The CDR3 is made up of 12 amino acids. V shed 6 bases, J shed 12 bases, and the junction held 9 bases outside the gene matches.

The rearrangement joins TRBV6-5 to TRBJ2-7; D is perhaps TRBD1 (7 bases). CDR3 length: 12 residues. V was pared by 6 bases and J by 5 bases, with 11 bases between. Germline V CDR1 and CDR2: MNHEY, SVGAGI. Here the CDR3 reads CASRRDRHEQYF. The CDR3 DNA reads TGTGCCAGCAGGCGGGACAGACACGAGCAGTACTTC.

The V gene is TRBV2, the J gene TRBJ2-7; D is unclear. The germline CDR1 and CDR2 sequences are SNHLY and FYNNEI. The CDR3 has 15 residues. V lost 3 bases, J lost 0 bases, and 12 bases lay in between. This CDR3 is CASSEMQVLSYEQYF. CDR3 DNA: TGTGCCAGCAGTGAGATGCAGGTCCTCTCCTACGAGCAGTACTTC.

V gene TRBV11-2 combines with J gene TRBJ2-5; no reliable D call. Germline lookup yields CDR1 SGHAT and CDR2 FQNNGV. The CDR3 totals 11 residues. The V end was cut by 9 bases, the J end by 5 bases, with 10 bases between. The DNA for the CDR3 is TGTGCCAGTCTTCTCCGGGAGACCCAGTACTTC. Translating gives CASLLRETQYF.

This clone has just a few counts. This chain joins TRBV10-2 and TRBJ2-7; TRBD2 might be the D (6 bases). This CDR3 is 15 amino acids long. With 4 bases removed from V and 1 base from J, the gap between germline ends came to 14 bases. Germline V gives CDR1 WSHSY, CDR2 SAAADI. The CDR3 sequence: CASSAERAGSYEQYF. The CDR3 DNA follows: TGCGCCAGCAGTGCCGAGCGGGCGGGGTCCTACGAGCAGTACTTC.

This rearrangement joins TRBV15 to TRBJ1-2; no firm D call. Trimming shortened V by 3 bases and J by 3 bases, and 11 bases separated the two germline ends. The CDR3 has 14 residues. From germline, CDR1 is LNHNV and CDR2 YYDKDF (reference sequence). This chain's CDR3 is CATSSGGWDYGYTF. As DNA, the CDR3 is TGTGCCACCAGCAGTGGAGGATGGGACTATGGCTACACCTTC.

This clone was seen a few times. The V and J genes are TRBV30 and TRBJ2-2; 9 nucleotides agree with TRBD1. Germline V gives CDR1 GTSNPN, CDR2 SVGIG (reference sequence). The CDR3 totals 14 residues. Trimming removed 8 bases from V and 6 bases from J; junction bases left unmatched: 10. The CDR3 region is CAGLPGTGPGELFF. For the CDR3, the DNA is TGTGCCGGATTACCCGGGACAGGGCCCGGGGAGCTGTTTTTT.